Presented here are 10 T cell receptor beta chains from one specimen sequenced in a study of spatial heterogeneity in lung cancer. Overall study results and limits: Higher tumor mutation counts went along with higher counts of expanded intratumoral alpha and beta TCRs.

Their cognate antigens are unknown. Stated time point: sample taken at primary tumor resection. TCRdb ran MiXCR on the 5' RACE reads and lists one entry per CDR3 protein. The data show over 25,000 distinct CDR3 sequences, approximately 7.7% seen once. Material: lung tumor tissue, obtained at surgery. The receptors were sampled from a male donor with early-stage non-small cell lung cancer.

Ten or more counts support this clonotype. The rearrangement joins TRBV27 to TRBJ1-6, with D uncertain. Germline-derived CDR1 and CDR2 are MNHEY and SMNVEV (reference sequence). This CDR3 has 15 residues. The ends were cut back, 2 bases at V and 0 bases at J, with 5 bases in the middle. CDR3 DNA: TGTGCCAGCAGTTTAGGGAGCTCCTATAATTCACCCCTCCACTTT. This gives the protein CASSLGSSYNSPLHF.

This clonotype was detected many times. The chain combines TRBV29-1 with TRBJ1-1; D gene ambiguous. Germline V CDR1 and CDR2: SQVTM, ANQGSEA. The CDR3 consists of 12 residues. V shed 4 bases and J shed 6 bases, with 12 bases lying between them. Here the CDR3 reads CSVVLLLAEAFF. CDR3 DNA: TGCAGCGTTGTGCTATTATTGGCTGAAGCTTTCTTT.

This clonotype showed up many times. This chain uses TRBV6-5 with TRBJ2-7; 8 bases agree with TRBD1. CDR1 MNHEY and CDR2 SVGAGI come from the germline V gene. The CDR3 is 14 amino acids. Trimming removed 2 bases from V and 3 bases from J; junction bases left unmatched: 3. CDR3 region: CASSYEDRVYEQYF. DNA for the CDR3: TGTGCCAGCAGTTACGAGGACAGGGTCTACGAGCAGTACTTC.

The V and J genes are TRBV21-1 and TRBJ2-7; TRBD2, the D gene given by the table, was not confirmed from the DNA. TRBV21-1 constitutes a pseudogene. The CDR3 spans 16 residues. The CDR3 DNA follows: TGTGCCAGCAGCAAAGTGCGGGAGCCTCCAACCTACGAGCAGTACTTC. Translated, it gives CASSKVREPPTYEQYF.

This clonotype was recorded many times. The V gene is TRBV5-6, the J gene TRBJ2-5; D is uncertain. The CDR3 has 13 residues. CDR1 is SGHDT, CDR2 YYEEEE, per germline. Trimming took 1 base from V and 5 from J, leaving 9 bases between them. CDR3 region: CASSLSLWETQYF. The CDR3 DNA sequence: TGTGCCAGCAGCTTGTCATTATGGGAGACCCAGTACTTC.

This clonotype was seen repeatedly, ten times or more. V is TRBV6-5 and J is TRBJ1-2; D is possibly TRBD1 (5 bases). Germline CDR1 reads MNHEY; CDR2 reads SVGAGI. This CDR3 has 14 amino acids. Trimming pared 7 bases from V and 4 bases from J, leaving 16 bases between. The CDR3 loop is CASTPTLGGYGYTF. Here the CDR3 DNA reads TGTGCCAGCACCCCTACGCTGGGGGGCTATGGCTACACCTTC.

This clonotype was found many times. The chain recombines TRBV7-2 with TRBJ2-3; D gene unclear. V shed 6 bases and J shed 7 bases, with 8 bases lying between them. This CDR3 is 11 amino acids long. Germline values: CDR1 SGHTA, CDR2 FQGNSA. In nucleotides, the CDR3 is TGTGCCAGCAGTCCGCATAATACGCAGTATTTT. It encodes CASSPHNTQYF.

In this sample, this clonotype turned up a few times. This sequence joins TRBV29-1 and TRBJ1-1; the D gene is possibly TRBD1 (5 bases). CDR3 length equals 11 residues. V lost 6 bases and J lost 7, with 12 bases in between. Germline CDR1 and CDR2: SQVTM and ANQGSEA. CDR3 DNA: TGCAGCGTCACAGGATTAGGTGAAGCTTTCTTT. Translating gives CSVTGLGEAFF.

V gene TRBV11-2 combines with J gene TRBJ2-5; D is unclear. V lost 5 bases to trimming and J lost 2 bases, with 9 bases between them. Germline lookup yields CDR1 SGHAT and CDR2 FQNNGV. The CDR3 contains 13 residues. Here the CDR3 DNA reads TGTGCCAGCAGCCCTGGGTATCAAGAGACCCAGTACTTC. Translating gives CASSPGYQETQYF.

The rearrangement uses TRBV4-1 and TRBJ2-3; D unresolved. This CDR3 comprises 18 residues. Per the germline V gene, CDR1 is MGHRA and CDR2 is YSYEKL. With 0 bases removed from V and 0 bases from J, the gap between germline ends came to 16 bases. CDR3 in amino acids: CASSQDPPVGTSTDTQYF. The CDR3 DNA reads as TGCGCCAGCAGCCAAGATCCCCCCGTAGGCACTAGCACAGATACGCAGTATTTT.